Below, 10 T cell receptor beta chains from the same sample are listed, as sequenced in a study of blood T cell repertoires in COVID-19. Some clones are missing from TCRdb's copy, which holds only in-frame ones; the method was immunoSEQ multiplex PCR. The table lists roughly 200,000 clones, roughly 87% of them singletons. Sequencing used PBMCs or T cells enriched from blood (not recorded which). The receptors stem from a middle-aged woman with acute COVID-19.

The chain recombines TRBV24-1 with TRBJ2-3; 7 bases are shared with TRBD1. The CDR3 loop spans 13 amino acids. V lost 5 bases and J lost 6; bases outside the gene matches: 4. Germline lookup yields CDR1 KGHDR and CDR2 SFDVKD. The CDR3 loop reads CATSGTGTDTQYF. Written as DNA, the CDR3 is TGTGCCACCAGTGGGACAGGTACGGATACGCAGTATTTT.

The rearrangement joins TRBV6-5 to TRBJ2-5; 7 positions agree with TRBD2. CDR1 is MNHEY and CDR2 is SVGAGI in the germline V gene. This CDR3 has 13 amino acids. Trimming took 5 bases from V and 7 from J; bases not matched to a gene: 7. The CDR3 DNA reads as TGTGCCAGCAGTCCGACTAGCATGGCGACCCAGTACTTC. It translates to CASSPTSMATQYF.

The chain joins TRBV19 to TRBJ2-1; 11 bases are a match to TRBD2. Trimming took 3 bases from V and 7 from J; bases not matched to a gene: 8. The CDR3 is 16 residues long. Germline values: CDR1 LNHDA, CDR2 SQIVND (reference sequence). CDR3 coding DNA: TGTGCCAGTAGTATCAAAACTAGCGGGAGCGGGAATGAGCAGTTCTTC. This encodes CASSIKTSGSGNEQFF.

The chain has TRBV4-1 and TRBJ1-5; TRBD1 matches 9 bases. There are 14 residues in the CDR3. The trim removed 6 bases at V and 7 bases at J, leaving 7 bases unmatched. Germline V gene data show CDR1 as MGHRA and CDR2 as YSYEKL. The CDR3 protein is CASSPTGGRQPQHF. In DNA form, the CDR3 reads TGCGCCAGCAGTCCTACAGGGGGCAGACAGCCCCAGCATTTT.

The rearrangement uses TRBV12-5 and TRBJ2-3; 12 bases agree with TRBD2. The J segment lost 3 bases and the V segment lost 1 base, leaving 5 bases of the junction unmatched. Germline CDR1 is LGHNT and CDR2 is FRNRAP. The CDR3 extends over 17 amino acids. CDR3 DNA sequence: TGTGCTAGTGGTTTGGGGACTAGCGGGATAGGTACAGATACGCAGTATTTT. It encodes CASGLGTSGIGTDTQYF.

The chain couples TRBV19 to TRBJ1-1, with TRBD1 matching over 8 bases. V trimming: 0 bases; J trimming: 5 bases; junction bases outside the gene matches: 11. The germline gives CDR1 LNHDA, CDR2 SQIVND (reference sequence). The CDR3 runs to 17 residues. The CDR3 loop reads CASSIDRTGGSLTEAFF. The CDR3 nucleotides read TGTGCCAGTAGTATAGATCGCACAGGGGGTTCGCTGACTGAAGCTTTCTTT.

The chain links TRBV4-2 to TRBJ1-6, with 9 bases lining up with TRBD1. Unmatched junction bases numbered 6, after V lost 3 bases and J lost 6 bases. The CDR3 is 16 residues long. CDR1 LGHNA and CDR2 YNFKEQ come from the germline V gene. CDR3 protein: CASSQGDRDRNSPLHF. CDR3 DNA sequence: TGTGCCAGCAGCCAGGGGGACAGGGACCGTAATTCACCCCTCCACTTT.

This clone was picked up a small number of times. The same CDR3 arises from other DNA sequences in this sample as well. The V and J genes are TRBV9 and TRBJ1-3; 8 nucleotides match TRBD1. The germline V gene has CDR1 SGDLS and CDR2 YYNGEE. With 3 bases clipped from V and 4 bases from J, the junction kept 0 bases outside the gene matches. The CDR3 sequence is 13 residues long. As DNA, the CDR3 is TGTGCCAGCAGCGGGGACAGGGGAAACACCATATATTTT. As protein: CASSGDRGNTIYF.

This clone was seen only once. The rearrangement links TRBV4-1 to TRBJ1-1; D unresolved. The V end lost 4 bases, the J end lost 0 bases, and 6 bases lay between the germline ends. The germline CDR1 and CDR2 sequences are MGHRA and YSYEKL. This CDR3 has 13 amino acids. The CDR3: CASSPQMNTEAFF. The CDR3, as DNA: TGCGCCAGCAGCCCTCAGATGAACACTGAAGCTTTCTTT.

V gene TRBV5-4 combines with J gene TRBJ2-5, with TRBD1 identical over 7 bases. The CDR3 contains 14 residues. J lost 5 bases, V lost 2 bases, and 6 bases had no gene match. Germline V gene sequence: CDR1 SGHNT, CDR2 YYREEE (reference sequence). The CDR3 protein is CASSLQGMAETQYF. For the CDR3, the DNA is TGTGCCAGCAGCTTACAGGGGATGGCGGAGACCCAGTACTTC.